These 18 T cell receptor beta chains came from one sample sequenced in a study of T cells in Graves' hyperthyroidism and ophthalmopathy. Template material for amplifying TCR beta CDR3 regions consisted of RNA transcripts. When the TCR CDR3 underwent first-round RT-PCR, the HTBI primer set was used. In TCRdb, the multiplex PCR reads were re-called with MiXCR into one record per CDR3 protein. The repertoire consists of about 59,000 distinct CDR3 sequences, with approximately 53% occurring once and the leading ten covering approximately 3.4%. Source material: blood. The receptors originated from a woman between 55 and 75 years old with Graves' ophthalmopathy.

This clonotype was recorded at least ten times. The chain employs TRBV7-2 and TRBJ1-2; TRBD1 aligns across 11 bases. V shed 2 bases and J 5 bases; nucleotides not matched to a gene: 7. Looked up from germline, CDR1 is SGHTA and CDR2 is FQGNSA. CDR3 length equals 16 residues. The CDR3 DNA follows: TGTGCCAGCAGCTTATCGGGGGGACAGGGGGTTTATGGCTACACCTTC. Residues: CASSLSGGQGVYGYTF.

As DNA, the CDR3 is TGTGCCGTCGGTCGCACAGATACGCAGTATTTT. This gives the protein CAVGRTDTQYF. The chain recombines TRBV12-3 or TRBV12-4 with TRBJ2-3; D gene ambiguous. V lost 11 bases, J lost 1 base, and 7 bases lay in between. The length of the CDR3 is 11 residues.

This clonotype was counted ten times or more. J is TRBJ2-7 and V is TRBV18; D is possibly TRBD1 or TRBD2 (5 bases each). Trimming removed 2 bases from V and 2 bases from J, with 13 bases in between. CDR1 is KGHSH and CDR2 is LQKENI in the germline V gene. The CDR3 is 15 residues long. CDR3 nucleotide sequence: TGTGCCAGCTCACCATGGGGACGGGGAGCCTACGAGCAGTACTTC. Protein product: CASSPWGRGAYEQYF. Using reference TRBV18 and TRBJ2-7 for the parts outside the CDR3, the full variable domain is NAGVMQNPRHLVRRRGQEARLRCSPMKGHSHVYWYRQLPEEGLKFMVYLQKENIIDESGMPKERFSAEFPKEGPSILRIQQVVRGDSAAYFCASSPWGRGAYEQYFGPGTRLTVT.

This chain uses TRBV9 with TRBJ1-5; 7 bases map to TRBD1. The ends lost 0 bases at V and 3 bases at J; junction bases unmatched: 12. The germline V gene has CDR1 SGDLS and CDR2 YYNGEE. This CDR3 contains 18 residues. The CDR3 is CASSVALDREGYNQPQHF. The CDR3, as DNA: TGTGCCAGCAGCGTAGCGCTCGACAGGGAAGGGTACAATCAGCCCCAGCATTTT.

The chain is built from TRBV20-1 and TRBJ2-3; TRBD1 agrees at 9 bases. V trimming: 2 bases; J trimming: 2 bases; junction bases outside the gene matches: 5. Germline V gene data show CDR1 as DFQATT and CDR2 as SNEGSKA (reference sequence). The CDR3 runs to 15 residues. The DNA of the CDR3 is TGCAGTGCTAGATGGGACAGGGATTTCACAGATACGCAGTATTTT. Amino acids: CSARWDRDFTDTQYF.

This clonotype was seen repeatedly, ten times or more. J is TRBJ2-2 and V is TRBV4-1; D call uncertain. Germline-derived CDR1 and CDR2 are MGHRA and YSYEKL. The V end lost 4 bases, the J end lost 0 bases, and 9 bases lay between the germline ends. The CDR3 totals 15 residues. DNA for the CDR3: TGCGCCAGCAGCCGGCCAACAGCGAACACCGGGGAGCTGTTTTTT. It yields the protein CASSRPTANTGELFF.

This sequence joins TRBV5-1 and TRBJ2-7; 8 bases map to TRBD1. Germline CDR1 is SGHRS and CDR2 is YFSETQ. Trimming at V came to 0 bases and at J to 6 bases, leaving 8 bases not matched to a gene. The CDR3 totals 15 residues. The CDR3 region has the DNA TGCGCCAGCAGCTTGGTCGGACAGGGTCCCTGCGAGCAGTACTTC. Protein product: CASSLVGQGPCEQYF. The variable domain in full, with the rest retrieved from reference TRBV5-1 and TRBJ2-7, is KAGVTQTPRYLIKTRGQQVTLSCSPISGHRSVSWYQQTPGQGLQFLFEYFSETQRNKGNFPGRFSGRQFSNSRSEMNVSTLELGDSALYLCASSLVGQGPCEQYFGPGTRLTVT.

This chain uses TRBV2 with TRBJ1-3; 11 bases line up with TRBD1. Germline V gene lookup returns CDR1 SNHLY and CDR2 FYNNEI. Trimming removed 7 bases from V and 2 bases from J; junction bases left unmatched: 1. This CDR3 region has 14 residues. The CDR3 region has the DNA TGTGCCAGCACGGGACAGGGGGCTGGAAACACCATATATTTT. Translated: CASTGQGAGNTIYF.

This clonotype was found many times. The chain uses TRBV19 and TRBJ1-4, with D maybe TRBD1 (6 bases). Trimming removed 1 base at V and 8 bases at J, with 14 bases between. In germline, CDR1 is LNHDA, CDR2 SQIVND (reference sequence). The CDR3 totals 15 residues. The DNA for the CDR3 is TGTGCCAGTAGTATAGCTGCGGGGGCACGAGAAAAACTGTTTTTT. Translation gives CASSIAAGAREKLFF.

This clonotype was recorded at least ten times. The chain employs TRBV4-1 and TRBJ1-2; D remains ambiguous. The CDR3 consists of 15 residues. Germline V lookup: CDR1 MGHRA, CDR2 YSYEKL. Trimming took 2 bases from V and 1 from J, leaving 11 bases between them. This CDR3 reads CASSQTSRVNYGYTF. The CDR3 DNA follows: TGCGCCAGCAGCCAAACCTCTAGGGTTAACTATGGCTACACCTTC.

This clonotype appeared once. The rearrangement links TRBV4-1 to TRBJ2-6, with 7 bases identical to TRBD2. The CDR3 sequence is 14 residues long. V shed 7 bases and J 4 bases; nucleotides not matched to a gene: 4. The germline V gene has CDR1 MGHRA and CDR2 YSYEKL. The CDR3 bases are TGCGCCAGCATGGGAGCGGGGGGGGCCAACGTCCTGACTTTC. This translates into CASMGAGGANVLTF.

Written as DNA, the CDR3 is TGTGCCAGTAGACAGCGGGGCGAGACCCAGTACTTC. Translating it yields CASRQRGETQYF. This sequence joins TRBV2 and TRBJ2-5; 7 positions agree with TRBD2. This CDR3 region has 12 residues. With V trimmed by 9 bases and J by 5 bases, 6 bases remained unmatched. Germline-derived CDR1 and CDR2 are SNHLY and FYNNEI.

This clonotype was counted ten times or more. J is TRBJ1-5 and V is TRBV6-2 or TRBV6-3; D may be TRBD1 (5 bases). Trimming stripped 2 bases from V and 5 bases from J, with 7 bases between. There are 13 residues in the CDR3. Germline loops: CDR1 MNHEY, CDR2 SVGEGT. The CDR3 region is CASSYRGDQPQHF. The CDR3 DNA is TGTGCCAGCAGTTACAGGGGTGATCAGCCCCAGCATTTT.

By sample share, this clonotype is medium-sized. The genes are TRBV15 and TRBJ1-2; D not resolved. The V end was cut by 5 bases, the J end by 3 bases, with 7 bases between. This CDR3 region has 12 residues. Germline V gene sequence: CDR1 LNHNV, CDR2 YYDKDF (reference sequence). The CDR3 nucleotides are TGTGCCACCAGCGGATCATACTATGGCTACACCTTC. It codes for CATSGSYYGYTF. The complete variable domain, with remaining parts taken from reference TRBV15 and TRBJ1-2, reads DAMVIQNPRYQVTQFGKPVTLSCSQTLNHNVMYWYQQKSSQAPKLLFHYYDKDFNNEADTPDNFQSRRPNTSFCFLDIRSPGLGDTAMYLCATSGSYYGYTFGSGTRLTVV.

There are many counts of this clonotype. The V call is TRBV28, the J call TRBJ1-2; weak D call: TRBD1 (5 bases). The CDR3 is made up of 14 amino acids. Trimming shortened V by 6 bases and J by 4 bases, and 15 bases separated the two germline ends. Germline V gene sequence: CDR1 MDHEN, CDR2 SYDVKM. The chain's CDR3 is CASSPPRTFYGYTF. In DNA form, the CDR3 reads TGTGCCAGCAGCCCTCCCCGGACATTCTATGGCTACACCTTC.

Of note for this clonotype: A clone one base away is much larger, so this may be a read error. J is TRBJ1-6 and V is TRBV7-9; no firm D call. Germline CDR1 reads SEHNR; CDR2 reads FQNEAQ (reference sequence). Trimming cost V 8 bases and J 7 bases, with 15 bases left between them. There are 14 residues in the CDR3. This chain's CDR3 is CASSCADLNSPLHF. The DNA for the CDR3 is TGTGCCAGCTCCTGCGCGGACTTAAATTCACCCCTCCACTTT. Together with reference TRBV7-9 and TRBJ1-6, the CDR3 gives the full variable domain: DTGVSQNPRHKITKRGQNVTFRCDPISEHNRLYWYRQTLGQGPEFLTYFQNEAQLEKSRLLSDRFSAERPKGSFSTLEIQRTEQGDSAMYLCASSCADLNSPLHFGNGTRLTVT.

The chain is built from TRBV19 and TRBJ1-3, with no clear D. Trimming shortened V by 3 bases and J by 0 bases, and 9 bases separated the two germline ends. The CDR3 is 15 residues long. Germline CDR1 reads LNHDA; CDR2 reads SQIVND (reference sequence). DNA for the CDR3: TGTGCCAGTAGTATTAACTTTAGCTCTGGAAACACCATATATTTT. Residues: CASSINFSSGNTIYF.

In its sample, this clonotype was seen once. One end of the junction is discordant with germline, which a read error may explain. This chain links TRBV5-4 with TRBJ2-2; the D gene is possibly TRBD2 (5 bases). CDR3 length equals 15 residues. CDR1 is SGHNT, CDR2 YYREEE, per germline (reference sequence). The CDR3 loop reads CASSRTRVGTGELFF. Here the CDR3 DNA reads TGTGCCAGCAGCAGAACACGGGTGGGCACCGGGGAGCTGTTTTTC.